Listed below are T cell receptor beta chains from one sample, sequenced in a study of blood T cell repertoires in COVID-19. The table came from immunoSEQ multiplex PCR; TCRdb's copy has only in-frame clones and leaves some out. The repertoire holds about 150,000 clones, with around four fifths as singletons. The sample was peripheral blood. Receptors originate from a woman aged 40 to 49 with active or convalescent COVID-19. The CDR3 runs from the conserved cysteine through the conserved F or W. The D gene is left open where the match is weak. A row's size may be missing; if present it is once, few, many or a size class.

. | . | TRBJ2-7 | TRBV7-9 | CASSPQGGLYEQYF | TGTGCCAGCAGCCCCCAGGGGGGACTGTACGAGCAGTACTTC
. | . | TRBJ1-1 | TRBV20-1 | CSPGDTEAFF | TGCAGCCCAGGGGACACTGAAGCTTTCTTT
once | . | TRBJ1-4 | TRBV19 | CASSIDQRRSEKLFF | TGTGCCAGTAGTATAGACCAGCGTCGGAGTGAAAAACTGTTTTTT
. | . | TRBJ2-2 | TRBV5-4 | CASSLDPGANTGELFF | TGTGCCAGCAGCTTGGACCCAGGGGCGAACACCGGGGAGCTGTTTTTT
. | . | TRBJ2-1 | TRBV28 | CASSPAGARNEQFF | TGTGCCAGCAGTCCCGCGGGGGCCCGGAATGAGCAGTTCTTC
once | TRBD2 | TRBJ2-7 | TRBV6-5 | CASSFYSGGYEQYF | TGTGCCAGCAGTTTTTATAGCGGGGGCTACGAGCAGTACTTC
. | . | TRBJ1-1 | TRBV7-6 | CASSLVQGGLTEAFF | TGTGCCAGCAGCTTAGTCCAGGGAGGGCTTACTGAAGCTTTCTTT
few | TRBD1 | TRBJ2-7 | TRBV11-1 | CASSADRVLSYEQYF | TGTGCCAGCAGCGCCGACAGGGTCCTCTCCTACGAGCAGTACTTC
. | . | TRBJ2-5 | TRBV11-2 | CASSSGSSSQYF | TGTGCCAGCAGCTCCGGGTCCTCTTCCCAGTACTTC
once | . | TRBJ2-7 | TRBV10-3 | CAISESGASYEQYF | TGTGCCATCAGTGAGTCGGGGGCCTCCTACGAGCAGTACTTC
once | . | TRBJ1-1 | TRBV9 | CASSVERVEAFF | TGTGCCAGCAGCGTAGAACGGGTTGAAGCTTTCTTT
. | TRBD1 | TRBJ2-1 | TRBV5-1 | CASSLGGTGGYNEQFF | TGCGCCAGCAGCCTTGGAGGGACAGGGGGCTACAATGAGCAGTTCTTC
. | TRBD1 | TRBJ1-5 | TRBV27 | CASSLTGAENQPQHF | TGTGCCAGCAGTCTGACAGGGGCAGAAAATCAGCCCCAGCATTTT
. | TRBD2 | TRBJ2-7 | TRBV14 | CASSQGGATYEQYF | TGTGCCAGCAGCCAGGGAGGGGCCACCTACGAGCAGTACTTC
. | TRBD1 | TRBJ1-2 | TRBV19 | CASSTGQTNYGYTF | TGTGCCAGTAGTACGGGACAGACTAACTATGGCTACACCTTC
. | TRBD1 | TRBJ1-6 | TRBV2 | CASSINRGGNSPLHF | TGTGCCAGCAGTATTAACAGGGGTGGAAATTCACCCCTCCACTTT
. | TRBD1 | TRBJ1-2 | TRBV6-4 | CASSSGGTGLTGYTF | TGTGCCAGCAGCAGTGGCGGGACAGGGTTAACTGGCTACACCTTC
few | . | TRBJ1-5 | TRBV24-1 | CATSDISINQPQHF | TGTGCCACCAGTGATATATCTATCAATCAGCCCCAGCATTTT
. | . | TRBJ1-5 | TRBV24-1 | CATSAGYSNQPQHF | TGTGCCACCAGTGCGGGTTATAGCAATCAGCCCCAGCATTTT
. | . | TRBJ1-2 | TRBV4-3 | CASSQETAANYGYTF | TGCGCCAGCAGCCAAGAGACAGCAGCTAACTATGGCTACACCTTC
. | TRBD1 | TRBJ2-7 | TRBV5-1 | CASSSPRDRVNEQYF | TGCGCCAGCAGCTCCCCCCGGGACAGAGTAAACGAGCAGTACTTC
. | TRBD2 | TRBJ2-1 | TRBV29-1 | CSVGPSGRGNEQFF | TGCAGCGTTGGGCCTAGCGGGAGGGGGAATGAGCAGTTCTTC
few | . | TRBJ1-2 | TRBV28 | CASSFVGGNYGYTF | TGTGCCAGCAGTTTTGTAGGGGGTAACTATGGCTACACCTTC